The subject of this entry is one T cell receptor beta chain. Its antigen is undetermined. Libraries were prepared by immunoSEQ multiplex PCR; TCRdb keeps only in-frame clonotypes and omits some of them. The sample holds roughly 97,000 clones; 75% to 90% are singletons and the top ten take more than 8%. This CDR3 spans 15 amino acids. This sample was included in a study of T cell responses to AZD1222 COVID-19 vaccine. Study-level information: The study pooled second doses at about 4 or about 12 weeks. Study findings and constraints: Vaccination with two AZD1222 doses was followed by a rise in Spike-specific TCR breadth and depth. Targets within unmutated variant regions were reportedly found for nearly half of spike-specific TCRs. Dominant CD4 TCR responses targeted spike regions 160-218 and 743-854.

The chain couples TRBV1 to TRBJ2-7; the table's D call TRBD2 went unverified against the DNA. TRBV1 constitutes a pseudogene. This TCR was recovered from an adult in good health. The starting material was peripheral blood, obtained on day 0 of AZD1222 vaccination. The CDR3 DNA reads as TGCACCAGCAGCCTTTACTCGGGACTAGCGCCCGAGCAGTACTTC. This encodes CTSSLYSGLAPEQYF.